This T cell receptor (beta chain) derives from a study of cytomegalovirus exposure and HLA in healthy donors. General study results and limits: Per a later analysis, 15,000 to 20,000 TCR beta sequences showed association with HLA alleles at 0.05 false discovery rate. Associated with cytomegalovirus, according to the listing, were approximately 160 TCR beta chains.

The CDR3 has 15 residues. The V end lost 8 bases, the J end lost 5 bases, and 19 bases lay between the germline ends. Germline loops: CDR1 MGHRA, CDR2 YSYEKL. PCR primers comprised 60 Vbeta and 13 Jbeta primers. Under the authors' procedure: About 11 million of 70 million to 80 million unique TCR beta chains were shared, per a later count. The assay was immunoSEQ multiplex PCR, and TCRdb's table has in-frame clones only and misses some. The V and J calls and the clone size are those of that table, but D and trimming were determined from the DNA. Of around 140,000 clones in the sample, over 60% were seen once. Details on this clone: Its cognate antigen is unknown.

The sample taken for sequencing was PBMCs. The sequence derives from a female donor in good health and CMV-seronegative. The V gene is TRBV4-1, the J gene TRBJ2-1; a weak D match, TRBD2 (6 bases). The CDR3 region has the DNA TGCGCCAGCCGGGACGCCAGCGGAGGGGACAATGAGCAGTTCTTC. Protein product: CASRDASGGDNEQFF.